The 2 T cell receptor beta chains below come from one sample, sequenced in a study of CD8+CD57+ T cells in acquired aplastic anemia. TCR beta VDJ and CDR3 profiling used genomic DNA as template. TCRdb ran MiXCR on the reads and lists one entry per CDR3 protein. The sample comprises 100,000 to 150,000 distinct CDR3 sequences, approximately 36% of which are singletons, and roughly 3% rests with the top ten. Patients chosen for sequencing had shown CD8+CD57+ cell expansion by flow cytometry. The specimen was sorted CD4+, CD8+, or CD8+CD57+ T cells (not recorded which) from PBMCs. The receptors originated from a human donor with aplastic anemia.

The chain is built from TRBV19 and TRBJ1-5, with 7 bases matching TRBD1. Trimming at V came to 7 bases and at J to 9 bases, leaving 15 bases not matched to a gene. The germline V gene encodes CDR1 LNHDA and CDR2 SQIVND (reference sequence). There are 15 residues in the CDR3. CDR3 region: CASNPWTGRLGPQHF. Written as DNA, the CDR3 is TGTGCCAGTAATCCCTGGACAGGCCGCCTGGGGCCCCAGCATTTT.

The rearrangement joins TRBV19 to TRBJ1-1, with 7 bases lining up with TRBD1. The V segment lost 5 bases and the J segment 6 bases; nucleotides outside the gene matches: 12. Germline lookup yields CDR1 LNHDA and CDR2 SQIVND (reference sequence). CDR3 length equals 15 residues. Here the CDR3 reads CASSHLGQWVPEAFF. In nucleotides, the CDR3 is TGTGCCAGTAGTCACCTGGGACAGTGGGTACCTGAAGCTTTCTTT.